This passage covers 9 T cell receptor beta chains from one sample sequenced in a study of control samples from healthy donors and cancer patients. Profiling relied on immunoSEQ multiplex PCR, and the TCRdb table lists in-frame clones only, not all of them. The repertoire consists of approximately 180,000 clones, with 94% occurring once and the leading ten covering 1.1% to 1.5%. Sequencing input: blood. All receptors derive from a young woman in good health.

CDR3 in DNA: TGTGCCAGCACCCTTGCCCCCCGGGGGGGCTATGGCTACACCTTC. Translation gives CASTLAPRGGYGYTF. The chain joins TRBV11-2 to TRBJ1-2; TRBD1 might be the D (5 bases). With 7 bases removed from V and 4 bases from J, the gap between germline ends came to 19 bases. This CDR3 has 15 residues. CDR1 and CDR2 from the germline V gene are SGHAT and FQNNGV.

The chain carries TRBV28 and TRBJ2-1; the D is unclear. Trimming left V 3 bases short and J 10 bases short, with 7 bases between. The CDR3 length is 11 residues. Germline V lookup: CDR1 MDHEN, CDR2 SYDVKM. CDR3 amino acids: CASSFISEQFF. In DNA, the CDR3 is TGTGCCAGCAGTTTTATCAGCGAGCAGTTCTTC.

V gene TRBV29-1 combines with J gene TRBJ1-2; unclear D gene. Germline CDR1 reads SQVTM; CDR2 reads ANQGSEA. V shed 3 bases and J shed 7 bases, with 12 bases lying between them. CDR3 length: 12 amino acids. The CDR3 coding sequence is TGCAGCGTTGATAGTCTGGGGTTTGGCTACACCTTC. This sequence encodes CSVDSLGFGYTF.

CDR3 sequence: CASSATQGANIQYF. The CDR3 bases are TGTGCCAGCAGCGCTACTCAGGGGGCTAACATTCAGTACTTC. The rearrangement links TRBV11-2 to TRBJ2-4, with 8 nucleotides matching TRBD1. After removal of 5 bases from V and 7 bases from J, the junction contained 7 bases not matched to a gene. CDR1 is SGHAT and CDR2 is FQNNGV in the germline V gene. CDR3 length equals 14 residues.

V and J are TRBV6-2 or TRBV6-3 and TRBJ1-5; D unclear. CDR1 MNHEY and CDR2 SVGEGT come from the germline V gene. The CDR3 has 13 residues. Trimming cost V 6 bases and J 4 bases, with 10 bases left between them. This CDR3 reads CASSPTGNQPQHF. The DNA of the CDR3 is TGTGCCAGCAGCCCTACGGGAAATCAGCCCCAGCATTTT.

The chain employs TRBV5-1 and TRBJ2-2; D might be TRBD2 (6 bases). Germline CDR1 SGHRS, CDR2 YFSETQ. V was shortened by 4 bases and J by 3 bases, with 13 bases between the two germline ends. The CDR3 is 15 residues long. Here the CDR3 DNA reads TGCGCCAGCAGCCGCGGGGACCTCGACACCGGGGAGCTGTTTTTT. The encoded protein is CASSRGDLDTGELFF.

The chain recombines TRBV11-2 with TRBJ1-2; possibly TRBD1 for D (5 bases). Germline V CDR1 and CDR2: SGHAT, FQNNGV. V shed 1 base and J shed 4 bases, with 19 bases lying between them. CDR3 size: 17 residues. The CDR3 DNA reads TGTGCCAGCAGCTTAGGGTGGGGCAGGGAGGTGGTCTATGGCTACACCTTC. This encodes CASSLGWGREVVYGYTF.

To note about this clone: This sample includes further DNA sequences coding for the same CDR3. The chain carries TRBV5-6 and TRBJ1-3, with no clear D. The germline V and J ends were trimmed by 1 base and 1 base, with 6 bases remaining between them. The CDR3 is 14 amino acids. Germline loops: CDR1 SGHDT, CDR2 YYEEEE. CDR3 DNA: TGTGCCAGCAGCTTGTCAGCTTCTGGAAACACCATATATTTT. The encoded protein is CASSLSASGNTIYF.

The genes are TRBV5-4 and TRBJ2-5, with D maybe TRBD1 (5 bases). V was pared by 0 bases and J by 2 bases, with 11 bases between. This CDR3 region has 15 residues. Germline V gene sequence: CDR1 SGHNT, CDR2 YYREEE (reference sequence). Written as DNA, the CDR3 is TGTGCCAGCAGCTTGGAGATGGGGCGGCAAGAGACCCAGTACTTC. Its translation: CASSLEMGRQETQYF.